This entry concerns a single T cell receptor (beta chain). It was by 5' RACE with UMI labels that the TRB cDNA libraries were prepared. Reanalyzing the 5' RACE reads, TCRdb keeps one entry per CDR3 protein, without DNA. The sample spans fewer than 60,000 distinct CDR3 sequences; the ten largest clones claim 20% to 25%. This sample is drawn from a study of CXCR3-negative and CXCR3-positive naive CD8 T cells. The CDR3 length is 19 residues. The chain joins TRBV23-1 to TRBJ2-2; the TRBD1 assignment by TCRdb is unverifiable without DNA. TRBV23-1 is known as an ORF, though its function is uncertain. The origin of this receptor is a human donor in good health. Some clones in this sample may be carry-over from other donors' samples. Sequenced: memory CD8+ T cells from blood. The CDR3 protein is CASSQPIPGGGRNTGELFF.